This T cell receptor beta chain was captured in a study of regulatory T cells in long-lasting Graves disease. About this clonotype itself: Its matching antigen is unknown.

CDR1 is SQVTM and CDR2 is ANQGSEA in the germline V gene. The length of the CDR3 is 11 residues. Time point in this sample: newly diagnosed GD, antithyroid drugs for less than 3 months. From RNA extracted from PBMCs, the TCR library was made. Relying on iRepertoire HTBI primers and Arm-PCR of CDR3 regions, the team built TCR beta libraries. Each CDR3 protein gets one entry after TCRdb re-called the multiplex PCR reads with MiXCR. The sample has roughly 500,000 distinct CDR3 sequences; roughly 13% are singletons. The study, taken as a whole, reports: TRBV28, TRBJ1-2 and TRBJ2-5 were segments that persistent disease favored.

This same sample was also part of a study on T cells in Graves' hyperthyroidism and ophthalmopathy. According to that study: Initially, a first-round RT-PCR of the TCR CDR3 employed the HTBI primer set. Most thyroid-expanded clonotypes above 0.001 were also found in blood.

V usage is TRBV29-1 and J usage is TRBJ2-3; unclear D gene. The origin of this receptor is a man younger than 40 with Graves disease. The sequencing here drew on peripheral blood mononuclear cells (PBMCs), taken at new diagnosis, from a patient treated with antithyroid drugs. CDR3 amino acids: CTLLLGDTQYF. Here the CDR3 DNA reads TGCACCTTATTACTCGGGGATACGCAGTATTTT.